Following are 32 T cell receptor beta chains from one sample sequenced in a study of T-cell reconstitution after alpha-beta-depleted transplantation in children. The authors prepared the TCRbeta library with unique molecular identifiers. TCRdb recomputed calls from the PCR reads with MiXCR, one row per CDR3 protein. The table shows hundreds of thousands of distinct CDR3 sequences, with over 15% occurring only once. The sequences come from PBMCs from the stem cell graft donor, collected from the stem cell graft. These receptors were obtained from a human donor who donated a stem cell graft to a child with acute myeloid leukemia.

This clonotype has just a few counts. This chain uses TRBV4-2 with TRBJ2-2; D may be TRBD2 (6 bases). This CDR3 contains 15 residues. Germline CDR1 is LGHNA and CDR2 is YNFKEQ. The V end lost 1 base, the J end lost 8 bases, and 14 bases lay between the germline ends. CDR3 amino acids: CASSQGRAGPGELFF. The CDR3 DNA follows: TGTGCCAGCAGCCAAGGAAGGGCGGGGCCGGGGGAGCTGTTTTTT.

This clonotype has ten or more counts. The rearrangement links TRBV29-1 to TRBJ2-1; 10 positions match TRBD1. Germline lookup yields CDR1 SQVTM and CDR2 ANQGSEA. J lost 6 bases, V lost 8 bases, and 4 bases had no gene match. The CDR3 sequence is 12 residues long. This CDR3 reads CSSGTGVNEQFF. The CDR3 bases are TGCAGCTCCGGGACAGGGGTCAATGAGCAGTTCTTC.

The table lists this clonotype with a few counts. The genes are TRBV10-3 and TRBJ1-2; TRBD1 might be the D (5 bases). Per germline, CDR1 ENHRY and CDR2 SYGVKD. V was pared by 3 bases and J by 6 bases, with 26 bases between. The CDR3 is 18 amino acids. DNA for the CDR3: TGTGCCATCAGTGACATCATACACACACGTGAGGAGGGGAATGGCTACACCTTC. This translates into CAISDIIHTREEGNGYTF.

This clonotype appeared a few times. This rearrangement joins TRBV5-1 to TRBJ2-1, with 12 positions matching TRBD2. The germline V gene encodes CDR1 SGHRS and CDR2 YFSETQ. The CDR3 sequence is 13 residues long. Losses at the gene ends were 5 bases for V and 10 bases for J; bases not matched to a gene: 4. The CDR3 loop reads CASRLAGGEEQFF. CDR3 sequence (DNA): TGCGCCAGCAGACTAGCGGGGGGCGAGGAGCAGTTCTTC.

This clonotype was seen many times. This chain uses TRBV7-2 with TRBJ1-4; D unclear. The CDR3 contains 14 residues. Germline V gives CDR1 SGHTA, CDR2 FQGNSA. Trimming took off 1 base at V and 8 bases at J, with 11 bases between the two ends. For the CDR3, the DNA is TGTGCCAGCAGCTTAGGGGGTGATCAGGAAAAACTGTTTTTT. Its protein is CASSLGGDQEKLFF.

This clonotype was seen ten or more times. The J gene is TRBJ2-1, the V gene TRBV20-1; 7 nucleotides line up with TRBD1. Germline V CDR1 and CDR2: DFQATT, SNEGSKA (reference sequence). V was clipped by 0 bases and J by 8 bases; unmatched bases: 7. The CDR3 loop spans 14 amino acids. The CDR3 DNA reads as TGCAGTGCTAGAGATCATAGGGGGCTGGATGAGCAGTTCTTC. Translating it yields CSARDHRGLDEQFF.

This clonotype was observed at least ten times. The chain links TRBV29-1 to TRBJ1-6; no definite D call. CDR1 is SQVTM, CDR2 ANQGSEA, per germline. CDR3 size: 14 residues. V lost 4 bases and J lost 5, with 12 bases in between. Written as DNA, the CDR3 is TGCAGCGTTGGATCCGGTCTAGATAATTCACCCCTCCACTTT. Encoded protein: CSVGSGLDNSPLHF.

The CDR3 DNA reads as TGTGCCAGCATTCGAGCGGGGCAGAACTATGGCTACACCTTC. Translation: CASIRAGQNYGYTF. The rearrangement uses TRBV28 and TRBJ1-2; possible D gene TRBD1, 5 bases. V was clipped by 7 bases and J by 2 bases, with 14 bases between them. The CDR3 length is 14 residues. Germline V lookup: CDR1 MDHEN, CDR2 SYDVKM.

This clonotype was found many times. The chain uses TRBV20-1 and TRBJ2-1; 11 bases agree with TRBD2. In germline, CDR1 is DFQATT, CDR2 SNEGSKA (reference sequence). V lost 6 bases and J lost 3; bases outside the gene matches: 4. The CDR3 runs to 14 residues. The CDR3 region has the DNA TGCAGTGCCGCTAGCGGGGGGAACTACAATGAGCAGTTCTTC. It yields the protein CSAASGGNYNEQFF.

This clonotype was seen a few times. V gene TRBV7-2 combines with J gene TRBJ1-1; 7 nucleotides agree with TRBD1. After removal of 6 bases from V and 8 bases from J, the junction contained 12 bases not matched to a gene. The CDR3 runs 14 residues. Germline CDR1 and CDR2: SGHTA and FQGNSA. CDR3 sequence: CASSQRAQDREAFF. CDR3 DNA sequence: TGTGCCAGCAGTCAACGGGCCCAGGACAGGGAAGCTTTCTTT.

There are a few counts of this clonotype. The chain is built from TRBV30 and TRBJ1-1; 11 bases are shared with TRBD1. This CDR3 has 18 residues. V shed 4 bases, J shed 4 bases, and the junction held 17 bases outside the gene matches. CDR1 GTSNPN and CDR2 SVGIG come from the germline V gene (reference sequence). The DNA of the CDR3 is TGTGCCTGGATTCGCGGGGGGACAGGGGGTTGGGGAGGCACTGAAGCTTTCTTT. Its protein is CAWIRGGTGGWGGTEAFF.

On this clonotype: A much larger clonotype is one base distant, so this may be a read error. The V call is TRBV4-1, the J call TRBJ2-7; possibly TRBD1 for D (6 bases). The CDR3 has 13 amino acids. The germline V gene encodes CDR1 MGHRA and CDR2 YSYEKL. For the CDR3, the DNA is TGCGCCAGCAGCCCTAGACAGGCCTACCAGCAGTACTTC. It is translated as CASSPRQAYQQYF.

This clonotype was observed a few times. The rearrangement links TRBV30 to TRBJ2-7; unclear D gene. V lost 1 base and J lost 2, with 12 bases in between. The germline V gene encodes CDR1 GTSNPN and CDR2 SVGIG (reference sequence). The CDR3 extends over 14 amino acids. The CDR3 DNA reads as TGTGCCTGGAGTGGGGGTCAGGCCGCCTACGAGCAGTACTTC. Its protein product is CAWSGGQAAYEQYF. Full variable domain (rest looked up from reference TRBV30 and TRBJ2-7): SQTIHQWPATLVQPVGSPLSLECTVEGTSNPNLYWYRQAAGRGLQLLFYSVGIGQISSEVPQNLSASRPQDRQFILSSKKLLLSDSGFYLCAWSGGQAAYEQYFGPGTRLTVT.

CDR3 amino acids: CASSSGERHAVGYTF. DNA of the CDR3: TGTGCCAGCAGCTCCGGAGAACGACACGCTGTTGGCTACACCTTC. The chain couples TRBV13 to TRBJ1-2, with no clear D. Trimming left V 4 bases short and J 7 bases short, with 19 bases between. Germline V gives CDR1 PRHDT, CDR2 FYEKMQ (reference sequence). The CDR3 spans 15 residues.

This clonotype was recorded at least ten times. The CDR3 reads CASSPPGLVDNEQFF. The CDR3 nucleotides read TGTGCCAGCAGCCCCCCGGGACTAGTTGACAATGAGCAGTTCTTC. This chain uses TRBV7-2 with TRBJ2-1; 8 bases agree with TRBD2. CDR1 SGHTA and CDR2 FQGNSA come from the germline V gene. Losses at the gene ends were 5 bases for V and 5 bases for J; bases not matched to a gene: 8. The CDR3 has 15 residues.

This sequence joins TRBV7-9 and TRBJ2-6, with 8 bases lining up with TRBD1. This CDR3 has 15 residues. The V and J ends lost 10 bases and 1 base, in that order; junction bases with no gene match: 6. Germline values: CDR1 SEHNR, CDR2 FQNEAQ (reference sequence). The CDR3 DNA reads TGTGCCACGGGGACAGGCGATTCTGGGGCCAACGTCCTGACTTTC. Its protein product is CATGTGDSGANVLTF.

This clonotype occurred a few times. The chain is built from TRBV13 and TRBJ2-7; D is perhaps TRBD2 (5 bases). The CDR3 consists of 15 residues. CDR1 PRHDT and CDR2 FYEKMQ come from the germline V gene (reference sequence). Trimming pared 5 bases from V and 0 bases from J, leaving 14 bases between. CDR3 coding DNA: TGTGCCAGCAGCCAGGTGGGAGCCACCTCCTACGAGCAGTACTTC. As protein: CASSQVGATSYEQYF.

There are many counts of this clonotype. The chain links TRBV20-1 to TRBJ1-5; D remains ambiguous. Germline CDR1 reads DFQATT; CDR2 reads SNEGSKA (reference sequence). Trimming removed 3 bases at V and 7 bases at J, with 16 bases between. The CDR3 totals 14 residues. CDR3 region: CSARSGEAWQPQHF. The CDR3 DNA is TGCAGTGCTAGGTCCGGGGAGGCATGGCAGCCCCAGCATTTT.

V and J are TRBV12-3 or TRBV12-4 and TRBJ2-2; 10 bases map to TRBD2. V shed 3 bases and J 5 bases; nucleotides not matched to a gene: 18. CDR3 length: 20 residues. CDR3 in amino acids: CASSFLLGSGGPAHTGELFF. DNA of the CDR3: TGTGCCAGCAGTTTTCTTTTAGGTAGCGGGGGGCCAGCTCATACCGGGGAGCTGTTTTTT.

This sequence joins TRBV5-1 and TRBJ2-1, with D possibly being TRBD1 (6 bases). Germline V CDR1 and CDR2: SGHRS, YFSETQ. The CDR3 loop spans 20 amino acids. V lost 1 base to trimming and J lost 1 base, with 24 bases between them. The CDR3 nucleotides read TGCGCCAGCAGCTTGTCGCCGGGCCGGGGAGCAGGGACATCCTACAATGAGCAGTTCTTC. It yields the protein CASSLSPGRGAGTSYNEQFF.

This clonotype was seen ten or more times. The V and J genes are TRBV2 and TRBJ1-1; a weak D match, TRBD1 (5 bases). Germline CDR1 and CDR2: SNHLY and FYNNEI. This CDR3 comprises 14 residues. Trimming left V 5 bases short and J 8 bases short, with 18 bases between. CDR3 protein: CASSPPGRRNEAFF. CDR3 bases: TGTGCCAGCAGTCCCCCGGGACGGCGGAACGAAGCTTTCTTT.

V gene TRBV7-2 combines with J gene TRBJ2-5, with no clear D. This CDR3 is built from 14 residues. Per the germline V gene, CDR1 is SGHTA and CDR2 is FQGNSA. V lost 1 base to trimming and J lost 9 bases, with 15 bases between them. The CDR3 region has the DNA TGTGCCAGCAGCTTAGTAGCTCAGCCAAAGGCCCAGTACTTC. It is translated as CASSLVAQPKAQYF.

This clonotype showed up many times. The chain combines TRBV12-3 or TRBV12-4 with TRBJ2-1, with D possibly TRBD2 on 6 matching bases. Trimming removed 6 bases at V and 8 bases at J, with 17 bases between. The length of the CDR3 is 14 residues. The CDR3 DNA reads TGTGCCAGCAGGAGCGGCGGGGCGGCCGATGAGCAGTTCTTC. It translates to CASRSGGAADEQFF.

CDR3 amino acids: CASSLGSGGFNEQFF. The CDR3 nucleotides are TGCGCCAGCAGCTTGGGCAGCGGGGGGTTCAATGAGCAGTTCTTC. This chain connects TRBV5-1 to TRBJ2-1, with 9 bases that match TRBD2. The CDR3 covers 15 residues. The germline V gene has CDR1 SGHRS and CDR2 YFSETQ. V lost 0 bases, J lost 6 bases, and 4 bases stayed unmatched.

This rearrangement joins TRBV10-3 to TRBJ2-5; tentative D call: TRBD2 (6 bases). The CDR3 totals 16 residues. Germline CDR1 is ENHRY and CDR2 is SYGVKD. Trimming removed 0 bases from V and 2 bases from J, with 13 bases in between. The CDR3 coding sequence is TGTGCCATCAGTGAGTCTCGAATGGCGGGGCAAGAGACCCAGTACTTC. Translated: CAISESRMAGQETQYF.

The chain links TRBV7-2 to TRBJ2-1; maybe TRBD2 (5 bases). Deletions cut 6 bases from V and 1 base from J, with 10 bases between. Germline V gene lookup returns CDR1 SGHTA and CDR2 FQGNSA. CDR3 length: 14 residues. CDR3 sequence: CASRDWGSYNEQFF. CDR3 nucleotides: TGTGCCAGCAGGGACTGGGGTTCCTACAATGAGCAGTTCTTC. The full variable domain, rest sourced from reference TRBV7-2 and TRBJ2-1, is GAGVSQSPSNKVTEKGKDVELRCDPISGHTALYWYRQSLGQGLEFLIYFQGNSAPDKSGLPSDRFSAERTGGSVSTLTIQRTQQEDSAVYLCASRDWGSYNEQFFGPGTRLTVL.

The sample holds many counts of this clonotype. V is TRBV12-3 or TRBV12-4 and J is TRBJ1-6, with TRBD1 identical over 7 bases. The CDR3 spans 14 residues. V dropped 3 bases and J dropped 10; count of bases not matched to a gene: 6. The CDR3 loop is CASSLRTGESPLHF. As DNA, the CDR3 is TGTGCCAGCAGTTTGCGTACAGGGGAGTCACCCCTCCACTTT.

This clonotype was seen a handful of times. This sequence joins TRBV12-3 or TRBV12-4 and TRBJ1-4; tentatively, D is TRBD1 (5 bases). This CDR3 has 16 amino acids. V was trimmed by 3 bases and J by 3 bases, leaving 14 bases between them. The CDR3 region is CASSFSLRGSNEKLFF. The DNA for the CDR3 is TGTGCCAGCAGTTTTTCCCTAAGGGGATCTAATGAAAAACTGTTTTTT.

This clonotype occurred a few times. This chain uses TRBV9 with TRBJ2-3; TRBD2 might be the D (6 bases). CDR1 is SGDLS and CDR2 is YYNGEE in the germline V gene. CDR3 length: 15 residues. Between the trimmed V and J ends, which lost 0 bases and 4 bases, there was a span of 12 bases. DNA of the CDR3: TGTGCCAGCAGCGTAGCGGGGGTGGGAGCAGATACGCAGTATTTT. This codes for CASSVAGVGADTQYF. Supplemented by reference TRBV9 and TRBJ2-3, the full variable domain reads DSGVTQTPKHLITATGQRVTLRCSPRSGDLSVYWYQQSLDQGLQFLIQYYNGEERAKGNILERFSAQQFPDLHSELNLSSLELGDSALYFCASSVAGVGADTQYFGPGTRLTVL.

This clonotype was observed at least ten times. The chain has TRBV20-1 and TRBJ2-5, with D possibly being TRBD2 (6 bases). Trimming cost V 6 bases and J 5 bases, with 13 bases left between them. The V gene's germline CDR1 is DFQATT and CDR2 SNEGSKA (reference sequence). CDR3 size: 12 residues. The CDR3 spells CSAGGVTETQYF. CDR3 coding DNA: TGCAGTGCCGGGGGTGTAACGGAGACCCAGTACTTC.

This clonotype was found many times. V usage is TRBV29-1 and J usage is TRBJ1-2; 7 bases map to TRBD1. The CDR3 runs to 13 residues. Germline V CDR1 and CDR2: SQVTM, ANQGSEA. The CDR3 spells CSAEGTANYGYTF. CDR3 DNA sequence: TGCAGTGCGGAAGGGACAGCTAACTATGGCTACACCTTC.

This clonotype was counted at least ten times. The J gene is TRBJ2-7, the V gene TRBV12-3 or TRBV12-4; D is perhaps TRBD1 (6 bases). V lost 3 bases, J lost 4 bases, and 16 bases lay in between. The CDR3 extends over 15 amino acids. The CDR3 coding sequence is TGTGCCAGCAGTTTGTCCGGGACACCTACATACGAGCAGTACTTC. Translating it yields CASSLSGTPTYEQYF.